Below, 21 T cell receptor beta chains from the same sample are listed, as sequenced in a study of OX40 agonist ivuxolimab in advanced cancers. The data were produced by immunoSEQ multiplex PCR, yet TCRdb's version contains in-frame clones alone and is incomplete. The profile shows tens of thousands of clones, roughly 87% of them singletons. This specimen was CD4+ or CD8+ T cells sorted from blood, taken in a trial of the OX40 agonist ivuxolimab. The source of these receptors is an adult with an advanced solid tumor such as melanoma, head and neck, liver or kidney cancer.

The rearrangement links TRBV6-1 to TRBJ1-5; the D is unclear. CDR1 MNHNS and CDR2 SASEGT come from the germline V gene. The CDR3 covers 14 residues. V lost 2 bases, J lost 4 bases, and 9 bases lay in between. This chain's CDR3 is CASSEILGNQPQHF. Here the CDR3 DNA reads TGTGCCAGCAGTGAAATTTTGGGGAATCAGCCCCAGCATTTT.

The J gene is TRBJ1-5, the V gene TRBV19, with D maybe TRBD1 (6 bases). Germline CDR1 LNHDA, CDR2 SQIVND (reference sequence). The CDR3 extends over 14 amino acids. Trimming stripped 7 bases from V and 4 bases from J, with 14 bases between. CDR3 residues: CASNPTGLNQPQHF. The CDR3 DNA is TGTGCCAGTAACCCTACAGGGCTAAATCAGCCCCAGCATTTT.

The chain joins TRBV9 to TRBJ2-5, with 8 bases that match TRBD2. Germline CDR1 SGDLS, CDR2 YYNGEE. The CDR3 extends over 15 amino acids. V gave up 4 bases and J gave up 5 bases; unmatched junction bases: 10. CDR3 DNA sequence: TGTGCCAGCAGCCCACGGACTAGCCGTCGGGAGACCCAGTACTTC. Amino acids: CASSPRTSRRETQYF.

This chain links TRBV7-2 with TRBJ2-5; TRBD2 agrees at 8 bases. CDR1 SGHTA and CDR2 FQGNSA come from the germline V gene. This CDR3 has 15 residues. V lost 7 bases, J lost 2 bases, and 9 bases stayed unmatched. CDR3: CASTVVAGNQETQYF. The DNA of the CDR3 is TGTGCCAGCACCGTGGTAGCGGGGAATCAAGAGACCCAGTACTTC. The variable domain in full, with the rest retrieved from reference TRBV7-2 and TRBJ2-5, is GAGVSQSPSNKVTEKGKDVELRCDPISGHTALYWYRQSLGQGLEFLIYFQGNSAPDKSGLPSDRFSAERTGGSVSTLTIQRTQQEDSAVYLCASTVVAGNQETQYFGPGTRLLVL.

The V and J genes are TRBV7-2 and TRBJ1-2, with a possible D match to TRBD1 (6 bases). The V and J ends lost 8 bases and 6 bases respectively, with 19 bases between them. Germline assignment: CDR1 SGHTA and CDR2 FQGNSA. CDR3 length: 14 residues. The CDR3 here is CASARDTRRNGYTF. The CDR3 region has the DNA TGTGCCAGCGCCCGGGACACTCGTCGGAATGGCTACACCTTC.

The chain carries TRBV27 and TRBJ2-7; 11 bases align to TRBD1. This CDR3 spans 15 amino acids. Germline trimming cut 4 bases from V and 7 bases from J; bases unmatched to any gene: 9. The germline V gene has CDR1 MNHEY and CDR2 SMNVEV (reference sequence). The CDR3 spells CASSSRTGGSWEQYF. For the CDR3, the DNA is TGTGCCAGCAGTTCACGGACAGGGGGCAGTTGGGAGCAGTACTTC.

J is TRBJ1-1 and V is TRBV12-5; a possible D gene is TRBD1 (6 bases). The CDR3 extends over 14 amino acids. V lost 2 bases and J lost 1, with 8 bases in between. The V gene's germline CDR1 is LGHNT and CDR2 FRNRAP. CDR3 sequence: CASGLRGGNTEAFF. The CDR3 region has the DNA TGTGCTAGTGGTTTGCGAGGGGGGAACACTGAAGCTTTCTTT.

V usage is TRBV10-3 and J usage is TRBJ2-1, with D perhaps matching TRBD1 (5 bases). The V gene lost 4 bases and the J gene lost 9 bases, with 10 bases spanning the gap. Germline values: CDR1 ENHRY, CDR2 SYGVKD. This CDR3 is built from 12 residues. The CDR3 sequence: CAISGGPREQFF. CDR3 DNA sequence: TGTGCCATCAGTGGGGGCCCCCGTGAGCAGTTCTTC.

CDR3 DNA sequence: TGTGCCAGCAGAGCCCTGCGGGGCAGGCACGAGCAGTACTTC. It specifies CASRALRGRHEQYF. The genes are TRBV6-5 and TRBJ2-7; D might be TRBD2 (6 bases). V lost 6 bases to trimming and J lost 5 bases, with 17 bases between them. Looked up from germline, CDR1 is MNHEY and CDR2 is SVGAGI. The CDR3 extends over 14 amino acids.

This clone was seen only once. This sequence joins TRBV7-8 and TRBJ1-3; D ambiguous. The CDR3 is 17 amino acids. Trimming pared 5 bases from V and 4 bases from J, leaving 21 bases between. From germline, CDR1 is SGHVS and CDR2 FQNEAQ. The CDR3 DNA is TGTGCCAGCAGCCCCCCCCGCCGAGTTGAACCCGGAAACACCATATATTTT. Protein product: CASSPPRRVEPGNTIYF.

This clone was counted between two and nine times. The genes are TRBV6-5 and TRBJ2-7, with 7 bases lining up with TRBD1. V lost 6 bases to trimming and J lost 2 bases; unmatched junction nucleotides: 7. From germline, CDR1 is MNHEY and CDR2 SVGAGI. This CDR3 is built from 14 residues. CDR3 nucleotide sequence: TGTGCCAGCAGCCCGACAGGGATGGCCTACGAGCAGTACTTC. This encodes CASSPTGMAYEQYF.

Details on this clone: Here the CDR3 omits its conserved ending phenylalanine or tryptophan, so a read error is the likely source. CDR3 sequence (DNA): TGTGCCAGCAGCACTTCCGGGACAGGGAAAAATTCACCCCTCCACCTT. Protein sequence: CASSTSGTGKNSPLHL. The chain recombines TRBV27 with TRBJ1-6; TRBD1 matches at 9 bases. Germline-derived CDR1 and CDR2 are MNHEY and SMNVEV (reference sequence). The ends lost 6 bases at V and 7 bases at J; junction bases unmatched: 10. The CDR3 sequence is 16 residues long.

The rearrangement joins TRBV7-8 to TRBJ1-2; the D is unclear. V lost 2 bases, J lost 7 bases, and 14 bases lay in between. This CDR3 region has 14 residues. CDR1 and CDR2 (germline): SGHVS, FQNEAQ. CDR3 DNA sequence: TGTGCCAGCAGCTTACAAACAGAGAAACGTGGCTACACCTTC. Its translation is CASSLQTEKRGYTF.

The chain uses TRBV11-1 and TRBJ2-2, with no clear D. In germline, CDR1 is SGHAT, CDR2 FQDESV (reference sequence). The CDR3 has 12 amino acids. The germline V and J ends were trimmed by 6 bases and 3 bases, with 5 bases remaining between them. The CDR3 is CASSRYTGELFF. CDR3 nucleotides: TGTGCCAGCAGTCGATACACCGGGGAGCTGTTTTTT.

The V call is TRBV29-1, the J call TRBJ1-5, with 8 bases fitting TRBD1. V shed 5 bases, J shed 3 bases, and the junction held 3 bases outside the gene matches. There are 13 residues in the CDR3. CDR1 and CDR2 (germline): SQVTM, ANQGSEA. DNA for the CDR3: TGCAGCGTTCAGGACAGGGTCAATCAGCCCCAGCATTTT. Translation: CSVQDRVNQPQHF.

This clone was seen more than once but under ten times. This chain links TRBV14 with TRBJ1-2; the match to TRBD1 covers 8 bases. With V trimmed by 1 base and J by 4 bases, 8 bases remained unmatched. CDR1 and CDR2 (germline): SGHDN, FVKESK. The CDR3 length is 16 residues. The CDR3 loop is CASSQGGSGTGYGYTF. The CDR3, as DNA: TGTGCCAGCAGCCAAGGAGGTTCGGGGACAGGCTATGGCTACACCTTC.

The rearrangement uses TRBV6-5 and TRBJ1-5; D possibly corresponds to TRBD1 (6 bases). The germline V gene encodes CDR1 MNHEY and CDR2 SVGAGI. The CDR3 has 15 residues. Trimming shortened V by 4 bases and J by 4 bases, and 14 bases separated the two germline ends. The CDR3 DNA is TGTGCCAGCAGTTTGGGGACACCCAAGAATCAGCCCCAGCATTTT. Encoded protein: CASSLGTPKNQPQHF.

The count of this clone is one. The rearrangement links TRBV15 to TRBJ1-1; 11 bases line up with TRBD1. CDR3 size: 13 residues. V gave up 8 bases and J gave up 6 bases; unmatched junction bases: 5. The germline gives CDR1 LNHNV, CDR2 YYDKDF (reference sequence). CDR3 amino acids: CATWDRGSSEAFF. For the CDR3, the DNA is TGTGCCACCTGGGACAGGGGGTCTTCTGAAGCTTTCTTT.

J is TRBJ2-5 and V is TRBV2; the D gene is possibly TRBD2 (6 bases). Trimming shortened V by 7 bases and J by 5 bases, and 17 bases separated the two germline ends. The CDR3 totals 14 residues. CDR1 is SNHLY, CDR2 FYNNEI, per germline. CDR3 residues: CASKEGGVGETQYF. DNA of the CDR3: TGTGCCAGCAAGGAAGGAGGGGTGGGGGAGACCCAGTACTTC. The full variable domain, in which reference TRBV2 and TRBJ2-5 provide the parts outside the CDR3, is EPEVTQTPSHQVTQMGQEVILRCVPISNHLYFYWYRQILGQKVEFLVSFYNNEISEKSEIFDDQFSVERPDGSNFTLKIRSTKLEDSAMYFCASKEGGVGETQYFGPGTRLLVL.

CDR3 nucleotides: TGCGCCAGCAGCTTGTTCGTTGTAGCGAAGAACACCGGGGAGCTGTTTTTT. Translated: CASSLFVVAKNTGELFF. This chain connects TRBV5-1 to TRBJ2-2; weak D call: TRBD2 (5 bases). Germline lookup yields CDR1 SGHRS and CDR2 YFSETQ. CDR3 size: 17 residues. The V and J ends lost 1 base and 1 base respectively, with 14 bases between them.

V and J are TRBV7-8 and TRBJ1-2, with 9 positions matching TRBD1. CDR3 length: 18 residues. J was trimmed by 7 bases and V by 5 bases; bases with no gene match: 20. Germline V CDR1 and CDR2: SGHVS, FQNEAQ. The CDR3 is CASSLSPIGETGGSGYTF. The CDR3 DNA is TGTGCCAGCAGCCTCAGCCCCATCGGCGAGACAGGGGGGTCTGGCTACACCTTC.